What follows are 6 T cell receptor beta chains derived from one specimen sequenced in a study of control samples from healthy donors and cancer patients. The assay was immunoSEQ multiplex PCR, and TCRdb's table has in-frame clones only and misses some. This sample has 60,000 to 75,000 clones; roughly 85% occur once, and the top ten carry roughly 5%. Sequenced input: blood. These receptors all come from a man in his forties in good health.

CDR3 nucleotide sequence: TGTGCCAGCAGCTTAGGAGCTTATTATGGCTACACCTTC. Amino acids: CASSLGAYYGYTF. This sequence joins TRBV11-3 and TRBJ1-2; D gene ambiguous. Trimming left V 1 base short and J 5 bases short, with 8 bases between. Germline CDR1 and CDR2: SGHNT and YENEEA. The CDR3 loop spans 13 amino acids.

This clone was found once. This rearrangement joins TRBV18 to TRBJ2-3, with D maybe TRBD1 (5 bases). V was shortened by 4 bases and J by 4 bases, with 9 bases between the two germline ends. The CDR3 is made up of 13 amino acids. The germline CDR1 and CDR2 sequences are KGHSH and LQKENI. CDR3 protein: CASSLSRADTQYF. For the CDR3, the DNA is TGTGCCAGCTCACTCTCCAGGGCAGATACGCAGTATTTT. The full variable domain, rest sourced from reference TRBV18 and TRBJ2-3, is NAGVMQNPRHLVRRRGQEARLRCSPMKGHSHVYWYRQLPEEGLKFMVYLQKENIIDESGMPKERFSAEFPKEGPSILRIQQVVRGDSAAYFCASSLSRADTQYFGPGTRLTVL.

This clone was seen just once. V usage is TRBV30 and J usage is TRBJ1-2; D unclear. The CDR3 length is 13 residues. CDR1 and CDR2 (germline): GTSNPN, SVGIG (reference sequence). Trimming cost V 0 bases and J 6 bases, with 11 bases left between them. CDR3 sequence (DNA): TGTGCCTGGAGTGTTCGAGGGAGCAATGGCTACACCTTC. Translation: CAWSVRGSNGYTF.

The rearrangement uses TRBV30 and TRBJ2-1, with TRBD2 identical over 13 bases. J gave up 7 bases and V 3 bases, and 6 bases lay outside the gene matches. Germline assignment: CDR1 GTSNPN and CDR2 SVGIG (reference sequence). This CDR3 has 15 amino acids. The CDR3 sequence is CAWRRLAGGRNEQFF. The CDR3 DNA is TGTGCCTGGAGGAGACTAGCGGGAGGTCGAAATGAGCAGTTCTTC. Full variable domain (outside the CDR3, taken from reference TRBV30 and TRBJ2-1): SQTIHQWPATLVQPVGSPLSLECTVEGTSNPNLYWYRQAAGRGLQLLFYSVGIGQISSEVPQNLSASRPQDRQFILSSKKLLLSDSGFYLCAWRRLAGGRNEQFFGPGTRLTVL.

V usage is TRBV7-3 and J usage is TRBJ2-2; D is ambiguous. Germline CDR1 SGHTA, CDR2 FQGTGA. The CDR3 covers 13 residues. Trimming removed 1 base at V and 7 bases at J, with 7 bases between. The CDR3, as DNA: TGTGCCAGCAGCTTAAGCCTTAGCGGGGAGCTGTTTTTT. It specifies CASSLSLSGELFF.

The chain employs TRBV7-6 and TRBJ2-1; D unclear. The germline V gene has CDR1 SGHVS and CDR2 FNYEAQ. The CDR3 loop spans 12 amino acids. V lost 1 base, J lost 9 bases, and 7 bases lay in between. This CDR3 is CASSLVLTEQFF. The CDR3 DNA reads TGTGCCAGCAGCTTAGTGCTTACTGAGCAGTTCTTC.